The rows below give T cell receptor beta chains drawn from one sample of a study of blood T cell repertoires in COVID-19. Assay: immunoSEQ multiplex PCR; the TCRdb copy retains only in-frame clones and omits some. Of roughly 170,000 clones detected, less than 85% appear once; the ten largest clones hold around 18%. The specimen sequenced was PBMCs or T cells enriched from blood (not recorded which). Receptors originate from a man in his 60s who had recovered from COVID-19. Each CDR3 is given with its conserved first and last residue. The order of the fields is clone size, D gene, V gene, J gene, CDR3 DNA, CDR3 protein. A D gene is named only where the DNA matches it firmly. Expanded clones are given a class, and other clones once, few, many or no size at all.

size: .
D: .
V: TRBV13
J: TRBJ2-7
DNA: TGTGCCAGCACCTTGAAAGCGATAACCTACGAGCAGTACTTC
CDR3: CASTLKAITYEQYF

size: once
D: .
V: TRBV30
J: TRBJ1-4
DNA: TGTGCCTGGAGTCCCCGGGGGGGGTCTAATGAAAAACTGTTTTTT
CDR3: CAWSPRGGSNEKLFF

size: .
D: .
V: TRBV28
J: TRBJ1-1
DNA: TGTGCCAGCAGCGCCAGGGGTTACACTGAAGCTTTCTTT
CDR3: CASSARGYTEAFF

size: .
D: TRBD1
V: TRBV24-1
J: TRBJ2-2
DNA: TGTGCCACCAGTGATCCTCGACAGGGCTCCACCGGGGAGCTGTTTTTT
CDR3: CATSDPRQGSTGELFF

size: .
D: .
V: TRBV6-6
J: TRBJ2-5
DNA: TGTGCCAGCAGTAACCGCCGACGGACAGAAGAGACCCAGTACTTC
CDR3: CASSNRRRTEETQYF

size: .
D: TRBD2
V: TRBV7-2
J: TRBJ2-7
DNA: TGTGCCAGCAGCTTAGAAGGGCTAGCGGGGAGACTGAACTACGAGCAGTACTTC
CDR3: CASSLEGLAGRLNYEQYF

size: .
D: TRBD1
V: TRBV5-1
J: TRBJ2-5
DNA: TGCGCCAGCAGCTTGGGCTCTCAGGGGGAAGAGACCCAGTACTTC
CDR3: CASSLGSQGEETQYF

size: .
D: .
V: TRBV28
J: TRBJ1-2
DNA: TGTGCCAGCAGTTGGGCCACAGACTATGGCTACACCTTC
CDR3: CASSWATDYGYTF

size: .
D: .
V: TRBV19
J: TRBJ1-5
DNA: TGTGCCAGTAGCAATTGGGTTGACGGCGGTCAGCCCCAGCATTTT
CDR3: CASSNWVDGGQPQHF

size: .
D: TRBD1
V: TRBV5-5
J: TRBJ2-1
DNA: TGTGCCAGCAGCCCCGGGACAGGGTCCTACAATGAGCAGTTCTTC
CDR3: CASSPGTGSYNEQFF

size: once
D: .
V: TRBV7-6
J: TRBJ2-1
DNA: TGTGCCAGCAGCAGATATCTAGACAATGAGCAGTTCTTC
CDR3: CASSRYLDNEQFF

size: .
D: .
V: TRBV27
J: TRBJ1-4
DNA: TGTGCCAGCAGTCCAGAGACAGGCGGGGGTGAAAAACTGTTTTTT
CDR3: CASSPETGGGEKLFF

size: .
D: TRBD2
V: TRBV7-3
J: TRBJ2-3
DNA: TGTGCCAGCAGCTCGAACCCCACTAGCGGAGCTACGCAGTATTTT
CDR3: CASSSNPTSGATQYF

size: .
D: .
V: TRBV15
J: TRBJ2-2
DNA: TGTGCCACCAGCAGGGATCAGGTTACCGGGGAGCTGTTTTTT
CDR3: CATSRDQVTGELFF

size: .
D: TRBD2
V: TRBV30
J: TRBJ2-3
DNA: TGTGCCTGGAGCGCGACTAGCGGGGGGGCGGGAGATACGCAGTATTTT
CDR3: CAWSATSGGAGDTQYF

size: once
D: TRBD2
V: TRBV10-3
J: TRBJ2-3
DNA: TGTGCCATCAGTGGGAGGACTAGCGGGAGTACAGATACGCAGTATTTT
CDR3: CAISGRTSGSTDTQYF

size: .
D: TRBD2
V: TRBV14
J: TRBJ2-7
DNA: TGTGCCAGCAGCCACTCCGGACTAGCGAACTACGAGCAGTACTTC
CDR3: CASSHSGLANYEQYF

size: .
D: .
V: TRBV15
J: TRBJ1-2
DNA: TGTGCCACCAGCATGAGGGGGGAGGGGTTCGCGAACTATGGCTACACCTTC
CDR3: CATSMRGEGFANYGYTF

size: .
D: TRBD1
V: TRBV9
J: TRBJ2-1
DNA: TGTGCCAGCAGCGCCCGACAGGGCGCAAGCTCCTACAATGAGCAGTTCTTC
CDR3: CASSARQGASSYNEQFF

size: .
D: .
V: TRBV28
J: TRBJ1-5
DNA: TGTGCCAGCAGTTTCGACAGGAGCCGCAATCAGCCCCAGCATTTT
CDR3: CASSFDRSRNQPQHF

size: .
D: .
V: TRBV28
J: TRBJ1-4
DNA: TGTGCCAGCAGATGGGCCGGTCCGGAAAAACTGTTTTTT
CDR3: CASRWAGPEKLFF

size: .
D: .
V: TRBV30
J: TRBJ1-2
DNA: TGTGCCTGGAGTGTGGAGGGGAATAGCTACACCTTC
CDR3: CAWSVEGNSYTF

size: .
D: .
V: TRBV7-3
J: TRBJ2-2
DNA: TGTGCCAGCAGCGCTTCGGGACTCACGAACACCGGGGAGCTGTTTTTT
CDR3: CASSASGLTNTGELFF

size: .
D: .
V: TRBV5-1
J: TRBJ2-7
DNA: TGCGCCAGCAGCTTGGCTCCAGGATCTGCCTACGAGCAGTACTTC
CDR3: CASSLAPGSAYEQYF

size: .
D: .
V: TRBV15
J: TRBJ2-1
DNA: TGTGCCACCAGCACTGTCCGGGGAGATAGCTCCTACAATGAGCAGTTCTTC
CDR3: CATSTVRGDSSYNEQFF

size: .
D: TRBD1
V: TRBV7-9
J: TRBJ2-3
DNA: TGTGCCAGCAGCCATGACAGGGGAGATACGCAGTATTTT
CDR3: CASSHDRGDTQYF

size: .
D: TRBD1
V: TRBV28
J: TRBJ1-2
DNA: TGTGCCAGCAGTTTTGGGACAGGGGCTTATTATGGCTACACCTTC
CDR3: CASSFGTGAYYGYTF

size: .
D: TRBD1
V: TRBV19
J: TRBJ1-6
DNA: TGTGCCAGTAGTACGGGACAGGGCGGTAATTCACCCCTCCACTTT
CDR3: CASSTGQGGNSPLHF

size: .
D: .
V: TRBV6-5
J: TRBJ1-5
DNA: TGTGCCAGCCATGGGGGGATGAATCAGCCCCAGCATTTT
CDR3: CASHGGMNQPQHF

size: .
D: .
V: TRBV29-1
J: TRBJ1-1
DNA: TGCAGCGTTGGTGGCAGTGGCACTGAAGCTTTCTTT
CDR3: CSVGGSGTEAFF

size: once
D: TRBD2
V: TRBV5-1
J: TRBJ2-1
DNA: TGCGCCAGCAGCTTGGTGGGTAGCGGGGTTCAAAATGAGCAGTTCTTC
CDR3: CASSLVGSGVQNEQFF

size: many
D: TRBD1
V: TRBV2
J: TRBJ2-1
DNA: TGTGCCAGCCGCGGGACAGGGCGCTACAATGAGCAGTTCTTC
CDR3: CASRGTGRYNEQFF

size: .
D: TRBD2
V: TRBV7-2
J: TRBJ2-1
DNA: TGTGCCAGCAGCTTAGCGGGCACTAGCGGGGGTTACAATGAGCAGTTCTTC
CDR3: CASSLAGTSGGYNEQFF

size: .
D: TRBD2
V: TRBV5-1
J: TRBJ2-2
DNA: TGCGCCAGCAGCTGGACTAGCGGGAGAACCGGGGAGCTGTTTTTT
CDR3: CASSWTSGRTGELFF

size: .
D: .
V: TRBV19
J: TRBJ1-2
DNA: TGTGCCAGTAGTATCCGTGACAGGAAGAATGGCTACACCTTC
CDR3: CASSIRDRKNGYTF

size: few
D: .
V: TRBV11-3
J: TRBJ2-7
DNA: TGTGCCAGCAGCTCCGGGACACCAGGCTCCTACGAGCAGTACTTC
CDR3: CASSSGTPGSYEQYF

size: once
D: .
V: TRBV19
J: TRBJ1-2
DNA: TGTGCCAGTAGTACCGGGACGGCGGGGGGCTACACCTTC
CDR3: CASSTGTAGGYTF

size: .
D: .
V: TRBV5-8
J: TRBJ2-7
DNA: TGTGCCAGCAGCCTCGCAGGGGATAGGGGGACCTCCTACGAGCAGTACTTC
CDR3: CASSLAGDRGTSYEQYF

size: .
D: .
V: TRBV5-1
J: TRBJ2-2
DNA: TGCGCCACGCAAGAAGCAAACACCGGGGAGCTGTTTTTT
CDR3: CATQEANTGELFF

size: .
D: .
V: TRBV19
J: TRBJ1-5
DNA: TGTGCCAGCAACGTTGGAGGGGTTACCAATCAGCCCCAGCATTTT
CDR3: CASNVGGVTNQPQHF

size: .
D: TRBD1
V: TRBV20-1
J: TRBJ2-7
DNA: TGCAGTGCTAGTGACAGGGGTAGGGGTTTTTACGAGCAGTACTTC
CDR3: CSASDRGRGFYEQYF

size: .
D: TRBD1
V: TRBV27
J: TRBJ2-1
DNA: TGTGCCAGCAGTTTTGGGACAGGGGGGGGTGAGCAGTTCTTC
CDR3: CASSFGTGGGEQFF

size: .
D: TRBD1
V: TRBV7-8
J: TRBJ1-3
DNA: TGTGCCAGCAGCTTAGACGCCAACAGGGGGCAAAATGGAAACACCATATATTTT
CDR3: CASSLDANRGQNGNTIYF

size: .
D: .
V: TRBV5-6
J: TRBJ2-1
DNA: TGTGCCAGCAGCTTAGACAGGCAGGGCTACAATGAGCAGTTCTTC
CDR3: CASSLDRQGYNEQFF

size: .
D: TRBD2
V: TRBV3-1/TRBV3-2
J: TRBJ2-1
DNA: TGTGCCAGCAGCTCACAGGGACTAGCGGTCCTCTCCTACAATGAGCAGTTCTTC
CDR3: CASSSQGLAVLSYNEQFF

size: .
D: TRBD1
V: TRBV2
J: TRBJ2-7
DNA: TGTGCCAGCAGGGGAGCCGGGACAGTTGGGGACCCCGAGCAGTACTTC
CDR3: CASRGAGTVGDPEQYF

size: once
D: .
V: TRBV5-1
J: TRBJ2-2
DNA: TGCGCCAGCAGCTTGTATGACAGTTTTGGTGCCGGGGAGCTGTTTTTT
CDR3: CASSLYDSFGAGELFF

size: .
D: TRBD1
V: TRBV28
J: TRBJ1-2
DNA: TGTGCCAGTGACAGGGATAACTATGGCTACACCTTC
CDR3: CASDRDNYGYTF

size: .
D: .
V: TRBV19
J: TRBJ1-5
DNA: TGTGCCAGTAGTATAGATGCCAGGGGAGGCAATCAGCCCCAGCATTTT
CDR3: CASSIDARGGNQPQHF

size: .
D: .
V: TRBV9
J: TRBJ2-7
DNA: TGTGCCAGCAGCGTAGGGCAGGGTGACTCCTACGAGCAGTACTTC
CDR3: CASSVGQGDSYEQYF

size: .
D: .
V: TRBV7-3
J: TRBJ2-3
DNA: TGTGCCAGCAGCTTAGGGCAGTTCACAGATACGCAGTATTTT
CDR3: CASSLGQFTDTQYF

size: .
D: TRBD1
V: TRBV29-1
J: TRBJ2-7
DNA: TGCAGCGTCGCCGAGGTCAGGGGGAGCGAGCAGTACTTC
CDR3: CSVAEVRGSEQYF

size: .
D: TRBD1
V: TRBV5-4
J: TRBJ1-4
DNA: TGTGCCAGCAGTTCCCTCGGGACAGGCGAAGAAAAACTGTTTTTT
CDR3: CASSSLGTGEEKLFF